This T cell receptor (beta chain) was recovered during a study of spatial heterogeneity in lung cancer. The sample's time point: sample taken at primary tumor resection. Sequencing of whole RNA from tumor, nontumor lung or frozen PBMC involved no sorting. The germline V gene has CDR1 SEHNR and CDR2 FQNEAQ (reference sequence). Trimming stripped 5 bases from V and 2 bases from J, with 19 bases between. This CDR3 region has 17 residues. This clonotype was seen ten or more times. From the 5' RACE reads, TCRdb called clonotypes with MiXCR, one entry per CDR3 protein. The sample has roughly 48,000 distinct CDR3 sequences, approximately 5% seen once; the top ten hold around 10%.

The clonotype comes from a male donor with early-stage non-small cell lung cancer. The sequences come from PBMCs, collected at surgery. The chain couples TRBV7-9 to TRBJ1-3, with a tentative D call TRBD1 (5 bases). CDR3 coding DNA: TGTGCCAGCAGCGCAACTCCCACGGGGGTGGCTGGAAACACCATATATTTT. Protein: CASSATPTGVAGNTIYF.